The next 28 T cell receptor beta chains were all read from a single sample in a study of T cell responses to AZD1222 COVID-19 vaccine. Here immunoSEQ multiplex PCR was the method, and the copy in TCRdb shows in-frame clones only, minus some. The table includes tens of thousands of clones, 65% to 85% detected once. This sample comprised peripheral blood, obtained 28 days after the second AZD1222 dose. The receptors originated from an adult who received the AZD1222 COVID-19 vaccine.

This clone was detected once. The chain couples TRBV5-1 to TRBJ1-4; D ambiguous. CDR3 length equals 15 residues. CDR1 and CDR2 from the germline V gene are SGHRS and YFSETQ. Trimming removed 7 bases at V and 0 bases at J, with 13 bases between. The CDR3: CASGEAPATNEKLFF. The CDR3 nucleotides are TGCGCCAGCGGGGAGGCCCCCGCAACTAATGAAAAACTGTTTTTT.

In regard to this clone: The CDR3 does not end in the conserved phenylalanine or tryptophan, so this is likely a read error. The gene calls are TRBV10-3 and TRBJ1-2; D unclear. Looked up from germline, CDR1 is ENHRY and CDR2 is SYGVKD. Between the trimmed V and J ends, which lost 7 bases and 6 bases, there was a span of 9 bases. This CDR3 contains 11 residues. In DNA, the CDR3 is TGTGCCATCACCCCAGGAGATGGCTACACCCTC. Its translation is CAITPGDGYTL.

This clone has a handful of counts. V gene TRBV5-4 combines with J gene TRBJ1-6; 8 bases are shared with TRBD1. The CDR3 consists of 15 residues. J lost 8 bases, V lost 2 bases, and 6 bases had no gene match. Per germline, CDR1 SGHNT and CDR2 YYREEE (reference sequence). CDR3 protein: CASSFGQGSYSPLHF. The CDR3 region has the DNA TGTGCCAGCAGCTTTGGACAGGGATCGTATTCACCCCTCCACTTT.

This clone was seen a handful of times. This sample includes further DNA sequences coding for the same CDR3. This chain links TRBV28 with TRBJ2-5, with D unresolved. Germline-derived CDR1 and CDR2 are MDHEN and SYDVKM. Between the trimmed V and J ends, which lost 5 bases and 2 bases, there was a span of 9 bases. The CDR3 consists of 13 residues. The CDR3 reads CASSRQLQETQYF. The CDR3 DNA is TGTGCCAGCAGTAGGCAATTACAAGAGACCCAGTACTTC.

The chain uses TRBV2 and TRBJ2-3; TRBD2 agrees at 7 bases. This CDR3 is built from 14 residues. After removal of 8 bases from V and 5 bases from J, the junction contained 10 bases not matched to a gene. Germline values: CDR1 SNHLY, CDR2 FYNNEI. DNA of the CDR3: TGTGCCAGCTCACTAGCGAGAGAAGGAGATACGCAGTATTTT. Translating it yields CASSLAREGDTQYF.

The chain employs TRBV29-1 and TRBJ2-3; the D is unclear. CDR3 size: 12 residues. V was pared by 5 bases and J by 6 bases, with 12 bases between. CDR1 is SQVTM and CDR2 is ANQGSEA in the germline V gene. The CDR3 loop reads CSVSSLKDTQYF. The DNA for the CDR3 is TGCAGCGTTTCTTCCTTAAAGGATACGCAGTATTTT.

This clone was recorded once. The V gene is TRBV30, the J gene TRBJ1-2, with D tentatively TRBD1 (5 bases). Germline V CDR1 and CDR2: GTSNPN, SVGIG (reference sequence). Between the trimmed V and J ends, which lost 2 bases and 3 bases, there was a span of 13 bases. This CDR3 has 14 amino acids. CDR3 sequence: CAWSKQGMDYGYTF. CDR3 in DNA: TGTGCCTGGAGTAAGCAGGGAATGGACTATGGCTACACCTTC.

Here the CDR3 reads CASSQPDRANYGYTF. The CDR3 DNA sequence: TGCGCCAGCAGCCAGCCGGACAGAGCTAACTATGGCTACACCTTC. V is TRBV4-1 and J is TRBJ1-2, with D maybe TRBD1 (6 bases). The CDR3 runs to 15 residues. From germline, CDR1 is MGHRA and CDR2 YSYEKL. V was shortened by 3 bases and J by 0 bases, with 11 bases between the two germline ends.

This clone was detected once. V and J are TRBV2 and TRBJ2-1, with a weak D call TRBD1 (6 bases). This CDR3 region has 17 residues. Trimming pared 4 bases from V and 4 bases from J, leaving 20 bases between. CDR1 is SNHLY and CDR2 is FYNNEI in the germline V gene. The CDR3 DNA follows: TGTGCCAGCAGTGGGGTGGGGGCGACAACTACTTACAATGAGCAGTTCTTC. Residues: CASSGVGATTTYNEQFF.

This clone showed up just a few times. The chain combines TRBV6-2 or TRBV6-3 with TRBJ1-5; D is perhaps TRBD1 (6 bases). V lost 6 bases and J lost 0, with 18 bases in between. The CDR3 is 17 amino acids. The germline V gene encodes CDR1 MNHEY and CDR2 SVGEGT. CDR3 sequence (DNA): TGTGCCAGCAGCCCCTTTAGGGGGGATCATAGCAATCAGCCCCAGCATTTT. Translating it yields CASSPFRGDHSNQPQHF.

The chain couples TRBV5-4 to TRBJ2-7, with 7 positions matching TRBD1. Germline lookup yields CDR1 SGHNT and CDR2 YYREEE (reference sequence). This CDR3 comprises 13 residues. With 4 bases clipped from V and 5 bases from J, the junction kept 6 bases outside the gene matches. CDR3 region: CASSRDRVDEQYF. In nucleotides, the CDR3 is TGTGCCAGCAGCCGAGACAGGGTAGACGAGCAGTACTTC.

This clone came up once. The J gene is TRBJ2-5, the V gene TRBV7-9, with D uncertain. The CDR3 runs to 14 residues. The V end lost 1 base, the J end lost 2 bases, and 8 bases lay between the germline ends. CDR1 and CDR2 from the germline V gene are SEHNR and FQNEAQ (reference sequence). CDR3 amino acids: CASSLGGTQETQYF. CDR3 DNA sequence: TGTGCCAGCAGCTTAGGAGGCACTCAAGAGACCCAGTACTTC.

This chain links TRBV5-1 with TRBJ2-5; D uncertain. Germline CDR1 SGHRS, CDR2 YFSETQ. The CDR3 length is 12 residues. Trimming removed 0 bases from V and 5 bases from J, with 5 bases in between. CDR3 nucleotides: TGCGCCAGCAGCTTGGATGTCGAGACCCAGTACTTC. It codes for CASSLDVETQYF.

The rearrangement links TRBV6-1 to TRBJ2-1, with 8 bases lining up with TRBD2. From germline, CDR1 is MNHNS and CDR2 SASEGT. V lost 2 bases, J lost 7 bases, and 10 bases stayed unmatched. The CDR3 extends over 16 amino acids. CDR3 in amino acids: CASSELPGGSQNEQFF. The DNA of the CDR3 is TGTGCCAGCAGTGAACTCCCGGGGGGGTCTCAGAATGAGCAGTTCTTC.

The chain recombines TRBV7-3 with TRBJ2-7; 7 bases are shared with TRBD1. The germline CDR1 and CDR2 sequences are SGHTA and FQGTGA. The CDR3 is 14 residues long. J gave up 3 bases and V 5 bases, and 7 bases lay outside the gene matches. Written as DNA, the CDR3 is TGTGCCAGCAGCGCGGAGACAGGGATCTACGAGCAGTACTTC. Amino acid sequence: CASSAETGIYEQYF.

This clone turned up a few times. The genes are TRBV18 and TRBJ2-7; D is unresolved. Germline lookup yields CDR1 KGHSH and CDR2 LQKENI. V was cut by 3 bases and J by 5 bases, with 14 bases left in between. The CDR3 spans 14 residues. The CDR3 DNA follows: TGTGCCAGCTCACCGCAGGATTGGTTCGACGAGCAGTACTTC. It is translated as CASSPQDWFDEQYF.

V and J are TRBV9 and TRBJ2-3; 8 bases fit TRBD2. The CDR3 sequence is 14 residues long. From germline, CDR1 is SGDLS and CDR2 YYNGEE. The J segment lost 4 bases and the V segment lost 4 bases, leaving 5 bases of the junction unmatched. As DNA, the CDR3 is TGTGCCAGCAGCCTCAAACTAGCGGCAGATACGCAGTATTTT. It encodes CASSLKLAADTQYF.

The V gene is TRBV9, the J gene TRBJ1-6; TRBD1 aligns across 7 bases. Germline V gives CDR1 SGDLS, CDR2 YYNGEE. The junction had 3 bases not matched to a gene; V was cut back by 2 bases and J by 7 bases. The CDR3 is made up of 14 amino acids. CDR3 DNA sequence: TGTGCCAGCAGCGTTACAGGGGAGAATTCACCCCTCCACTTT. Translated: CASSVTGENSPLHF.

This clone is medium-sized (0.01 to 0.1%) by share. This chain connects TRBV6-1 to TRBJ2-2, with D possibly matching TRBD2 (6 bases). The CDR3 spans 16 residues. CDR1 is MNHNS, CDR2 SASEGT, per germline. V was clipped by 2 bases and J by 4 bases, with 14 bases between them. The CDR3 DNA is TGTGCCAGCAGTGAATGGTCTAGCGTGCTCACCGGGGAGCTGTTTTTT. Its translation is CASSEWSSVLTGELFF.

The V call is TRBV6-5, the J call TRBJ1-4; possibly TRBD1 for D (6 bases). Germline values: CDR1 MNHEY, CDR2 SVGAGI. V lost 3 bases to trimming and J lost 8 bases, with 7 bases between them. This CDR3 region has 12 residues. CDR3 amino acids: CASSYQGEKLFF. The CDR3 coding sequence is TGTGCCAGCAGTTATCAGGGGGAAAAACTGTTTTTT.

The V and J genes are TRBV9 and TRBJ1-6, with 9 bases lining up with TRBD1. Germline V CDR1 and CDR2: SGDLS, YYNGEE. V lost 4 bases to trimming and J lost 2 bases; unmatched junction nucleotides: 7. The CDR3 totals 17 residues. The CDR3 sequence is CASSPDRGEAYNSPLHF. Here the CDR3 DNA reads TGTGCCAGCAGCCCGGACAGGGGAGAGGCCTATAATTCACCCCTCCACTTT.

V is TRBV7-9 and J is TRBJ2-1; unclear D gene. The CDR3 spans 12 residues. Trimming cost V 5 bases and J 3 bases, with 5 bases left between them. CDR1 is SEHNR, CDR2 FQNEAQ, per germline (reference sequence). In DNA, the CDR3 is TGTGCCAGCAGCCCCAGCTACAATGAGCAGTTCTTC. This sequence encodes CASSPSYNEQFF.

The chain links TRBV10-3 to TRBJ1-2; D gene unclear. The germline V and J ends were trimmed by 3 bases and 4 bases, with 9 bases remaining between them. This CDR3 has 13 residues. CDR1 and CDR2 (germline): ENHRY, SYGVKD. CDR3 loop: CAISDAASYGYTF. The CDR3 region has the DNA TGTGCCATCAGTGATGCTGCATCCTATGGCTACACCTTC.

The chain uses TRBV12-5 and TRBJ1-1; tentative D call: TRBD1 (6 bases). The CDR3 has 15 residues. The germline V gene has CDR1 LGHNT and CDR2 FRNRAP. V was trimmed by 1 base and J by 5 bases, leaving 14 bases between them. DNA of the CDR3: TGTGCTAGTGGTTTGGATGTAGGGGGAGGGACTGAAGCTTTCTTT. It specifies CASGLDVGGGTEAFF.

The chain uses TRBV7-9 and TRBJ2-1; 7 bases align to TRBD2. Germline CDR1 and CDR2: SEHNR and FQNEAQ (reference sequence). This CDR3 spans 16 amino acids. Germline trimming cut 2 bases from V and 6 bases from J; bases unmatched to any gene: 10. DNA of the CDR3: TGTGCCAGCAGCTTATGGGAGGGAGAAGGGTCCAATGAGCAGTTCTTC. Its protein is CASSLWEGEGSNEQFF.

V and J are TRBV19 and TRBJ1-5; D is ambiguous. Trimming cost V 3 bases and J 1 base, with 10 bases left between them. The CDR3 totals 15 residues. Germline CDR1 is LNHDA and CDR2 is SQIVND (reference sequence). For the CDR3, the DNA is TGTGCCAGTAGTATGTCGTTCAGAAGCAATCAGCCCCAGCATTTT. Translation gives CASSMSFRSNQPQHF. Complete variable domain (other parts from reference TRBV19 and TRBJ1-5): DGGITQSPKYLFRKEGQNVTLSCEQNLNHDAMYWYRQDPGQGLRLIYYSQIVNDFQKGDIAEGYSVSREKKESFPLTVTSAQKNPTAFYLCASSMSFRSNQPQHFGDGTRLSIL.

There are a few counts of this clone. The J gene is TRBJ1-4, the V gene TRBV2; D is uncertain. This CDR3 spans 14 amino acids. Germline lookup yields CDR1 SNHLY and CDR2 FYNNEI. The V and J ends lost 4 bases and 4 bases respectively, with 10 bases between them. Here the CDR3 reads CASSGPSNNEKLFF. DNA for the CDR3: TGTGCCAGCAGTGGGCCAAGTAATAATGAAAAACTGTTTTTT. Based on the CDR3 plus reference TRBV2 and TRBJ1-4, the full variable domain is EPEVTQTPSHQVTQMGQEVILRCVPISNHLYFYWYRQILGQKVEFLVSFYNNEISEKSEIFDDQFSVERPDGSNFTLKIRSTKLEDSAMYFCASSGPSNNEKLFFGSGTQLSVL.

This clone was seen just once. This sequence joins TRBV6-1 and TRBJ2-1, with 11 nucleotides matching TRBD2. The length of the CDR3 is 14 residues. V trimming: 4 bases; J trimming: 4 bases; junction bases outside the gene matches: 0. Germline values: CDR1 MNHNS, CDR2 SASEGT. DNA of the CDR3: TGTGCCAGCAGTGTAGCGGGGGGGTACAATGAGCAGTTCTTC. This translates into CASSVAGGYNEQFF.